This TCR beta chain originates from a study of blood T cell repertoires in COVID-19 (dated by TCRdb to 2018 to 2020). At the level of the whole study: Collaborator samples came from the United States, Italy and Spain and covered acute and convalescent phases of COVID-19. The dataset comprised deeply sampled blood TCRbeta repertoires from subjects exposed to, actively infected with, or recovered from COVID-19. The prospective study material was composed of cDNA or gDNA derived from T cells, B-cell-depleted T cells, or PBMCs. Samples were obtained from the ongoing ImmuneRACE study (first 160 participants) and from some 1,300 subjects provided by 6 global collaborators. Nearly every sample came with metadata listing a de-identified subject ID, COVID-19 status, age in years and sex. The repertoires were released in a freely available public database intended as a resource for research on the immune response to SARS-CoV-2. Where available, HLA class I and class II types were obtained from metadata supplied by the sample provider rather than from assay-based typing.

The CDR3 spans 14 residues, from the cysteine through the phenylalanine. The read is trimmed to its CDR3 DNA, 42 bases read in frame from base 1. Compared with germline, V lacks 4 bases and J lacks 0 bases; bases without a gene match: 4. Looking up the germline V gene yields CDR1 SQVTM and CDR2 ANQGSEA. The immunoSEQ Assay, a bias-controlled multiplex PCR, was used to amplify TCRbeta CDR3 regions from genomic DNA. For the original study's pipeline: The number of nucleated cells in each sample was estimated by amplification of reference gene primers within the assay. Sequence reads were collapsed and filtered to measure the absolute abundance of every unique TCRbeta CDR3 rearrangement. For each sample, productive Simpson clonality was calculated as the square root of Simpson's diversity index across productive rearrangements. Held by TCRdb, this immuneACCESS table contains in-frame sequences only and omits some clones. Under half of the omission traces to an unresolved V gene where checked; the cause of the rest is unknown. That table is the source of V, J and clone size, and D and trimming were worked out from the DNA. For this sample there are about 53,000 clones; about 86% appear just once. The ten largest clones represent approximately 10% of the sample.

The collaborating institutions used their own protocols to collect whole blood in K2EDTA tubes. For TCRbeta analysis, collaborators shipped samples in one of three forms: frozen whole blood, isolated PBMCs, or DNA extracted from either of those sample types. General study outcomes and caveats: The quantity of clinical and demographic metadata differed by source and by participant and was supplied without curation.

As to this clone: Its binding antigen is unknown. Base qualities are missing; no much larger clone stands one base away.

This receptor was identified in a man aged 70-80 years with active COVID-19. Sequencing was carried out using peripheral blood. The rearrangement combines TRBV29-1 with TRBJ2-3; 7 nucleotides in the junction match TRBD2. The CDR3 here reads CSVVPSGSTDTQYF. The nucleotide sequence reads as follows: TGCAGCGTTGTTCCTAGCGGTAGCACAGATACGCAGTATTTT.